This is a list of T cell receptor beta chains from one sample in a study of blood T cell repertoires in COVID-19. Using immunoSEQ multiplex PCR, the repertoire was profiled, and TCRdb retains in-frame clones only, with some absent. The sample yields approximately 69,000 clones, approximately 80% seen once. Sequenced: peripheral blood. Source of these receptors: a man between 45 and 60 years old with COVID-19, enrolled during active disease. Both conserved end residues are part of each CDR3. The order of the fields is V gene, clone size, D gene, J gene, CDR3 protein, CDR3 DNA. The D gene is left open where the match is weak. A row's size may be missing; if present it is once, few, many or a size class.

TRBV7-9	NA	TRBD1	TRBJ1-5	CASSLGDRPQHF	TGTGCCAGCAGCTTAGGGGACAGGCCCCAGCATTTT
TRBV2	many	NA	TRBJ1-1	CASMKDSEAFF	TGTGCCAGCATGAAGGACAGCGAAGCTTTCTTT
TRBV18	NA	TRBD2	TRBJ2-1	CASSPSSGGNSYNEQFF	TGTGCCAGCTCACCAAGTAGCGGGGGGAATAGTTACAATGAGCAGTTCTTC
TRBV29-1	NA	NA	TRBJ1-1	CSAYRQDLNTEAFF	TGCAGCGCTTATAGACAGGATTTGAACACTGAAGCTTTCTTT
TRBV12-3/TRBV12-4	NA	TRBD1	TRBJ1-2	CASRRGRLDGYTF	TGTGCCAGCAGAAGGGGGCGCCTGGATGGCTACACCTTC
TRBV30	NA	NA	TRBJ1-5	CAWSPSPAVSNQPQHF	TGTGCCTGGAGTCCCTCCCCCGCAGTTAGCAATCAGCCCCAGCATTTT
TRBV7-3	NA	NA	TRBJ2-3	CASSLYGGGTDTQYF	TGTGCCAGCAGCTTATATGGCGGCGGCACAGATACGCAGTATTTT
TRBV7-9	NA	NA	TRBJ1-2	CASSLSREGGYTF	TGTGCCAGCAGCTTAAGTAGGGAGGGTGGCTACACCTTC
TRBV5-1	NA	TRBD2	TRBJ2-2	CASSLGLAGRWNTGELFF	TGCGCCAGCAGCTTGGGACTAGCGGGGCGCTGGAACACCGGGGAGCTGTTTTTT
TRBV4-3	NA	NA	TRBJ1-5	CASSLGRRSDQPQHF	TGCGCCAGCAGCCTCGGTAGGAGGTCAGATCAGCCCCAGCATTTT
TRBV5-1	NA	NA	TRBJ1-1	CASSFEGVSTEAFF	TGCGCCAGCAGCTTTGAGGGGGTTTCCACTGAAGCTTTCTTT
TRBV18	NA	TRBD1	TRBJ2-2	CASSPPGTGGTGELFF	TGTGCCAGCTCACCTCCCGGGACAGGGGGTACCGGGGAGCTGTTTTTT
TRBV11-1	NA	NA	TRBJ2-3	CASSLLGSVVDTQYF	TGTGCCAGCAGCCTCCTGGGGAGTGTCGTCGATACGCAGTATTTT
TRBV7-9	NA	TRBD1	TRBJ1-5	CASSTGQGAGQPQHF	TGTGCCAGCAGCACAGGACAGGGGGCAGGACAGCCCCAGCATTTT
TRBV10-3	NA	NA	TRBJ1-6	CATLAESNSPLHF	TGTGCCACCCTGGCGGAGTCTAATTCACCCCTCCACTTT
TRBV9	few	TRBD2	TRBJ2-2	CASSYKGLAGRTNTGELFF	TGTGCCAGCAGCTATAAGGGACTAGCGGGACGAACGAACACCGGGGAGCTGTTTTTT
TRBV6-5	few	TRBD1	TRBJ1-3	CASSLGQGYGNTIYF	TGTGCCAGCAGTTTAGGACAGGGGTATGGAAACACCATATATTTT
TRBV7-3	NA	NA	TRBJ2-5	CASSSPPHVRAGQRETQYF	TGTGCCAGCAGCTCCCCCCCCCACGTTAGGGCGGGGCAGAGGGAGACCCAGTACTTC
TRBV12-3/TRBV12-4	once	TRBD1	TRBJ1-2	CASSPGQATNTF	TGTGCCAGCAGTCCGGGACAGGCGACCAACACCTTC
TRBV4-3	once	TRBD1	TRBJ1-6	CASSPHRDSNSPLHF	TGCGCCAGCAGCCCCCACCGGGACAGTAATTCACCCCTCCACTTT
TRBV7-9	NA	TRBD1	TRBJ2-3	CASSLGDRGPRDTQYF	TGTGCCAGCAGCTTAGGAGACAGGGGCCCAAGAGATACGCAGTATTTT
TRBV7-9	few	NA	TRBJ1-5	CASSLIGGNQPQHF	TGTGCCAGCAGCTTAATTGGGGGGAATCAGCCCCAGCATTTT
TRBV19	NA	NA	TRBJ1-3	CASRTVASGNTIYF	TGTGCCAGTCGGACTGTCGCCTCTGGAAACACCATATATTTT
TRBV19	NA	NA	TRBJ2-5	CASAGGAQLRETQYF	TGTGCCAGTGCCGGCGGGGCCCAGCTACGGGAGACCCAGTACTTC
TRBV6-5	NA	TRBD1	TRBJ1-5	CASSSRDSQSNQPQHF	TGTGCCAGCAGTTCACGGGACAGTCAAAGCAATCAGCCCCAGCATTTT
TRBV19	NA	NA	TRBJ1-2	CATLIGRRGYTF	TGTGCCACTCTCATCGGCCGGAGGGGCTACACCTTC
TRBV5-4	NA	NA	TRBJ2-3	CASSTGSGTDTQYF	TGTGCCAGCAGCACAGGAAGTGGCACAGATACGCAGTATTTT
TRBV18	NA	NA	TRBJ1-5	CASRTGGAGDQPQHF	TGTGCCAGTAGAACTGGGGGCGCCGGGGATCAGCCCCAGCATTTT
TRBV6-2/TRBV6-3	few	NA	TRBJ2-7	CASSDRRWGEQYF	TGTGCCAGCAGTGACAGGAGGTGGGGCGAGCAGTACTTC
TRBV6-4	NA	TRBD2	TRBJ2-3	CASSETSGGATDTQYF	TGTGCCAGCAGTGAGACGAGCGGGGGGGCCACAGATACGCAGTATTTT
TRBV13	NA	NA	TRBJ2-2	CASSPRVATGELFF	TGTGCCAGCAGCCCCAGGGTTGCCACCGGGGAGCTGTTTTTT
TRBV4-1	NA	TRBD2	TRBJ2-1	CASSQGPSGGSEQFF	TGCGCCAGCAGCCAAGGACCCTCGGGGGGTAGTGAGCAGTTCTTC
TRBV18	NA	NA	TRBJ1-4	CASSPRGGTNEKLFF	TGTGCCAGCTCACCACGGGGAGGGACTAATGAAAAACTGTTTTTT
TRBV29-1	NA	NA	TRBJ2-7	CSVWDISYEQYF	TGCAGCGTTTGGGACATTTCCTACGAGCAGTACTTC
TRBV4-1	NA	NA	TRBJ2-2	CASTPRQGDTGELFF	TGCGCCAGCACCCCCCGGCAGGGTGACACCGGGGAGCTGTTTTTT
TRBV5-4	NA	NA	TRBJ1-2	CASSHGHNSNNYGYTF	TGTGCCAGCAGCCATGGACACAACTCCAATAACTATGGCTACACCTTC
TRBV18	NA	NA	TRBJ1-1	CASSPGPGNTEAFF	TGTGCCAGCTCACCGGGGCCCGGGAACACTGAAGCTTTCTTT
TRBV5-8	NA	TRBD2	TRBJ2-1	CASSPGVSGGLYNEQFF	TGTGCCAGCAGCCCCGGGGTTAGCGGGGGCCTTTACAATGAGCAGTTCTTC
TRBV7-9	NA	TRBD1	TRBJ1-2	CASSPSKGAGGYTF	TGTGCCAGCAGCCCCAGTAAGGGGGCGGGAGGCTACACCTTC
TRBV20-1	few	NA	TRBJ1-2	CSAKGDYGYTF	TGCAGTGCAAAAGGGGACTATGGCTACACCTTC
TRBV7-9	NA	NA	TRBJ2-1	CASSLDAGALDEQFF	TGTGCCAGCAGCTTAGATGCGGGGGCGTTGGATGAGCAGTTCTTC
TRBV9	medium-sized	NA	TRBJ1-1	CASRPEGLHTEAFF	TGTGCCTCCCGGCCGGAGGGGTTGCACACTGAAGCTTTCTTT
TRBV6-5	few	NA	TRBJ1-1	CASSYSGGKGRTYFF	TGTGCCAGCAGTTACTCGGGGGGGAAGGGAAGGACTTACTTCTTT
TRBV7-9	NA	NA	TRBJ1-2	CASSLGPGGGVDAYGYTF	TGTGCCAGCAGCTTAGGCCCCGGGGGAGGGGTGGATGCCTATGGCTACACCTTC